The 22 T cell receptor beta chains below all came from one sample that was sequenced in a study of T cell responses to AZD1222 COVID-19 vaccine. Using immunoSEQ multiplex PCR, the repertoire was profiled, and TCRdb retains in-frame clones only, with some absent. This table holds 100,000 to 150,000 clones, 80% to 90% found once. The starting material was peripheral blood, obtained on day 0 of AZD1222 vaccination. These receptors originate from an adult in good health.

This clone was seen more than once but under ten times. The rearrangement uses TRBV28 and TRBJ2-1, with D uncertain. This CDR3 spans 11 amino acids. In germline, CDR1 is MDHEN, CDR2 SYDVKM. The V and J ends lost 6 bases and 12 bases respectively, with 12 bases between them. The CDR3 is CASRGRVVQFF. DNA of the CDR3: TGTGCCAGCAGGGGAAGGGTGGTGCAGTTCTTC.

The chain couples TRBV18 to TRBJ1-2; 8 nucleotides agree with TRBD1. Looked up from germline, CDR1 is KGHSH and CDR2 is LQKENI. V was pared by 5 bases and J by 4 bases, with 12 bases of the junction left unmatched. The CDR3 has 16 residues. The CDR3 DNA is TGTGCCAGCTCAGGCCGGGCGACAGGGGCCTTCTATGGCTACACCTTC. This encodes CASSGRATGAFYGYTF.

The chain recombines TRBV30 with TRBJ1-6, with 12 bases lining up with TRBD1. Trimming took 0 bases from V and 9 from J; bases not matched to a gene: 0. CDR3 size: 14 residues. CDR1 and CDR2 from the germline V gene are GTSNPN and SVGIG (reference sequence). CDR3 residues: CAWSVGQGASPLHF. As DNA, the CDR3 is TGTGCCTGGAGTGTGGGACAGGGGGCTTCACCCCTCCACTTT. Using reference TRBV30 and TRBJ1-6 for the parts outside the CDR3, the full variable domain is SQTIHQWPATLVQPVGSPLSLECTVEGTSNPNLYWYRQAAGRGLQLLFYSVGIGQISSEVPQNLSASRPQDRQFILSSKKLLLSDSGFYLCAWSVGQGASPLHFGNGTRLTVT.

This rearrangement joins TRBV2 to TRBJ1-3; no firm D call. CDR3 length: 14 amino acids. Germline CDR1 and CDR2: SNHLY and FYNNEI. V lost 6 bases to trimming and J lost 4 bases, with 13 bases between them. The CDR3 DNA follows: TGTGCCAGCAGGATCTCCCCCCAAGGAAACACCATATATTTT. Amino acids: CASRISPQGNTIYF.

The chain joins TRBV5-1 to TRBJ2-5; 7 bases match TRBD1. This CDR3 has 15 amino acids. Germline trimming cut 1 base from V and 2 bases from J; bases unmatched to any gene: 5. The V gene's germline CDR1 is SGHRS and CDR2 YFSETQ. The CDR3 spells CASSLLGTVQETQYF. DNA for the CDR3: TGCGCCAGCAGCTTGCTCGGGACAGTGCAAGAGACCCAGTACTTC.

The J gene is TRBJ1-1, the V gene TRBV6-6; no definite D call. V was pared by 7 bases and J by 7 bases, with 13 bases between. Germline loops: CDR1 MNHNY, CDR2 SVGAGI (reference sequence). The length of the CDR3 is 12 residues. CDR3 nucleotides: TGTGCCAGCAACCCTTTGGGTTATGAAGCTTTCTTT. Encoded protein: CASNPLGYEAFF.

V gene TRBV25-1 combines with J gene TRBJ1-1; D may be TRBD1 (6 bases). The CDR3 is 14 residues long. The V end was cut by 5 bases, the J end by 7 bases, with 17 bases between. CDR1 is MGHDK, CDR2 SYGVNS, per germline. This CDR3 is CASSPNLDSYEAFF. In nucleotides, the CDR3 is TGTGCCAGCAGTCCCAATTTGGACAGCTATGAAGCTTTCTTT.

The rearrangement uses TRBV18 and TRBJ2-2, with D unresolved. The CDR3 runs 12 residues. V gave up 4 bases and J gave up 5 bases, with 5 bases separating them. Germline V lookup: CDR1 KGHSH, CDR2 LQKENI. CDR3 nucleotides: TGTGCCAGCTCACTGGCAACCGGGGAGCTGTTTTTT. Protein: CASSLATGELFF.

This rearrangement joins TRBV11-2 to TRBJ2-5; no clear D gene. The V gene's germline CDR1 is SGHAT and CDR2 FQNNGV. The CDR3 length is 17 residues. The V and J ends lost 0 bases and 4 bases respectively, with 18 bases between them. The CDR3 loop reads CASSLDGPPAVGETQYF. CDR3 DNA sequence: TGTGCCAGCAGCTTAGATGGGCCCCCGGCGGTGGGAGAGACCCAGTACTTC.

The chain recombines TRBV19 with TRBJ1-1; perhaps TRBD1 as D (6 bases). Trimming cost V 5 bases and J 4 bases, with 20 bases left between them. Germline CDR1 and CDR2: LNHDA and SQIVND (reference sequence). The CDR3 spans 16 residues. DNA of the CDR3: TGTGCCAGTAGTGCCCGGGCCGTGACAGGCCCCACTGAAGCTTTCTTT. This translates into CASSARAVTGPTEAFF.

The chain is built from TRBV18 and TRBJ1-5; D remains ambiguous. The CDR3 has 13 amino acids. The V and J ends lost 1 base and 8 bases respectively, with 9 bases between them. Germline V lookup: CDR1 KGHSH, CDR2 LQKENI. The CDR3 region has the DNA TGTGCCAGCTCACCACGGGCCCGGGAGCCCCAGCATTTT. Its protein product is CASSPRAREPQHF.

This chain joins TRBV4-3 and TRBJ1-3, with a tentative D call TRBD1 (5 bases). The CDR3 length is 13 residues. V was cut by 4 bases and J by 8 bases, with 12 bases left in between. Germline V CDR1 and CDR2: LGHNA, YSLEER. DNA of the CDR3: TGCGCCAGCAGCCCAGGTGAAGGGGACACCATATATTTT. Translating it yields CASSPGEGDTIYF.

This clone was seen a handful of times. The chain links TRBV4-3 to TRBJ1-6; 7 bases line up with TRBD1. After removal of 2 bases from V and 6 bases from J, the junction contained 7 bases not matched to a gene. Germline-derived CDR1 and CDR2 are LGHNA and YSLEER. The CDR3 has 16 residues. The CDR3 bases are TGCGCCAGCAGCCAAACGGTCGACAGGGTTAATTCACCCCTCCACTTT. This codes for CASSQTVDRVNSPLHF.

This chain connects TRBV5-1 to TRBJ2-6; tentatively, D is TRBD1 or TRBD2 (6 bases each). Deletions cut 4 bases from V and 0 bases from J, with 11 bases between. CDR1 is SGHRS and CDR2 is YFSETQ in the germline V gene. This CDR3 has 16 amino acids. The CDR3 is CASSGGRVSGANVLTF. DNA for the CDR3: TGCGCCAGCAGCGGGGGGCGGGTCTCTGGGGCCAACGTCCTGACTTTC.

This clone came up once. The chain recombines TRBV13 with TRBJ1-1; D remains unclear. The ends were cut back, 3 bases at V and 1 base at J, with 12 bases in the middle. CDR1 is PRHDT and CDR2 is FYEKMQ in the germline V gene (reference sequence). This CDR3 comprises 15 residues. Here the CDR3 reads CASSFALPRNTEAFF. CDR3 DNA: TGTGCCAGCAGCTTTGCCCTACCTAGGAACACTGAAGCTTTCTTT.

The chain employs TRBV5-4 and TRBJ2-5; TRBD1 is a possible D gene (5 bases). Germline assignment: CDR1 SGHNT and CDR2 YYREEE (reference sequence). Between the trimmed V and J ends, which lost 5 bases and 1 base, there was a span of 15 bases. The CDR3 spans 15 residues. The CDR3 DNA sequence: TGTGCCAGCAGGTACGGCCAGGGAAGCCAAGAGACCCAGTACTTC. Its protein is CASRYGQGSQETQYF.

The chain couples TRBV5-1 to TRBJ2-3; TRBD1 matches 7 bases. This CDR3 region has 15 residues. With 7 bases clipped from V and 0 bases from J, the junction kept 8 bases outside the gene matches. Per the germline V gene, CDR1 is SGHRS and CDR2 is YFSETQ. CDR3 nucleotides: TGCGCCAGCGCATCCAAGGGACAGAGCACAGATACGCAGTATTTT. Residues: CASASKGQSTDTQYF.

The rearrangement links TRBV6-2 or TRBV6-3 to TRBJ2-3; D assignment may be TRBD1 or TRBD2 (5 bases each). Germline V gives CDR1 MNHEY, CDR2 SVGEGT. The CDR3 extends over 16 amino acids. Trimming took 3 bases from V and 0 from J, leaving 13 bases between them. The CDR3 region is CASSYGGRQSTDTQYF. The DNA of the CDR3 is TGTGCCAGCAGTTATGGGGGACGGCAGAGCACAGATACGCAGTATTTT.

This chain links TRBV7-2 with TRBJ2-7; D is possibly TRBD1 (6 bases). The CDR3 runs to 15 residues. Trimming left V 1 base short and J 12 bases short, with 22 bases between. Germline CDR1 reads SGHTA; CDR2 reads FQGNSA. The CDR3 here is CASSLGQGRGLDLYF. CDR3 DNA: TGTGCCAGCAGCTTAGGGCAGGGGAGAGGACTCGATCTGTACTTC.

The chain carries TRBV6-5 and TRBJ2-7; TRBD1 matches 11 bases. The V gene's germline CDR1 is MNHEY and CDR2 SVGAGI. The trim removed 8 bases at V and 3 bases at J, leaving 6 bases unmatched. The CDR3 covers 14 residues. CDR3 DNA sequence: TGTGCCAGCTATGGGACAGGGGGGGGCTACGAGCAGTACTTC. This gives the protein CASYGTGGGYEQYF.

This clone was seen only once. The chain joins TRBV5-1 to TRBJ2-7; 7 nucleotides agree with TRBD1. From germline, CDR1 is SGHRS and CDR2 YFSETQ. This CDR3 has 15 amino acids. The ends lost 0 bases at V and 1 base at J; junction bases unmatched: 4. CDR3 DNA sequence: TGCGCCAGCAGCTTGGTGGCAGGGGGTTCCTACGAGCAGTACTTC. Encoded protein: CASSLVAGGSYEQYF.

V and J are TRBV6-1 and TRBJ1-1; D is ambiguous. The CDR3 is 16 residues long. From germline, CDR1 is MNHNS and CDR2 SASEGT. With 1 base removed from V and 1 base from J, the gap between germline ends came to 13 bases. CDR3 DNA sequence: TGTGCCAGCAGTGAAGAAGGGAGAAGGCCGAACACTGAAGCTTTCTTT. Translation: CASSEEGRRPNTEAFF.